These 6 T cell receptor beta chains originate from one sample sequenced in a study of T cell responses to AZD1222 COVID-19 vaccine. Generated by immunoSEQ multiplex PCR, the TCRdb table keeps only in-frame clones and is missing some. This table has fewer than 200,000 clones, approximately 90% appearing once. The sample here was peripheral blood, taken on day 0 of AZD1222 vaccination. The receptor source for this set is an adult in good health.

The V call is TRBV11-3, the J call TRBJ2-1; D is unresolved. Trimming took 1 base from V and 3 from J, leaving 16 bases between them. The CDR3 sequence is 17 residues long. CDR1 and CDR2 (germline): SGHNT, YENEEA. The CDR3 is CASSLVIGGNSYNEQFF. The DNA of the CDR3 is TGTGCCAGCAGCTTAGTGATCGGCGGAAACAGCTACAATGAGCAGTTCTTC.

This clone showed up just a few times. The chain recombines TRBV18 with TRBJ2-2; D gene unclear. CDR3 size: 16 residues. Germline assignment: CDR1 KGHSH and CDR2 LQKENI. Trimming shortened V by 3 bases and J by 3 bases, and 14 bases separated the two germline ends. The CDR3 protein is CASSPSTPMDTGELFF. CDR3 nucleotides: TGTGCCAGCTCACCGTCCACGCCGATGGACACCGGGGAGCTGTTTTTT.

This chain links TRBV6-5 with TRBJ1-2, with D hard to call. V was pared by 6 bases and J by 5 bases, with 10 bases between. The CDR3 is 12 amino acids. Germline V gene sequence: CDR1 MNHEY, CDR2 SVGAGI. CDR3 sequence (DNA): TGTGCCAGCAGGGGTAGTGGATATGGCTACACCTTC. Translating gives CASRGSGYGYTF.

This chain uses TRBV28 with TRBJ1-5; TRBD1 aligns across 8 bases. The ends lost 6 bases at V and 4 bases at J; junction bases unmatched: 14. The CDR3 runs to 17 residues. Per the germline V gene, CDR1 is MDHEN and CDR2 is SYDVKM. CDR3 nucleotides: TGTGCCAGCAGGGCCCCGGGACAGGACCTATCAAATCAGCCCCAGCATTTT. Protein: CASRAPGQDLSNQPQHF.

This chain uses TRBV7-9 with TRBJ2-3; D may be TRBD2 (7 bases). Germline V CDR1 and CDR2: SEHNR, FQNEAQ (reference sequence). V was pared by 5 bases and J by 6 bases, with 21 bases between. The CDR3 is made up of 16 amino acids. The CDR3 is CASSLAGAPHVDTQYF. The CDR3 DNA follows: TGTGCCAGCAGCCTTGCGGGGGCCCCCCACGTCGATACGCAGTATTTT.

This chain connects TRBV25-1 to TRBJ2-7; 9 nucleotides align to TRBD1. In germline, CDR1 is MGHDK, CDR2 SYGVNS. The CDR3 loop spans 17 amino acids. Germline trimming cut 0 bases from V and 2 bases from J; bases unmatched to any gene: 8. CDR3 sequence: CASSEYVEGQGAYEQYF. As DNA, the CDR3 is TGTGCCAGCAGTGAATACGTCGAGGGACAGGGAGCCTACGAGCAGTACTTC.